One and the same sample provided the 12 T cell receptor beta chains below, sequenced in a study of tumor-infiltrating lymphocytes in primary liver carcinoma. Unsorted bulk tissue of about 20-32 mg yielded co-extracted RNA and DNA. The authors made TCR beta cDNA from 500 to 600 ng total RNA with a constant-region primer. Generation of the TCR beta libraries relied on three nested multiplex PCR rounds using slightly modified ARM-PCR. A C-beta reverse primer was combined with TRBV1-TRBV30 forward primers in the first two PCR rounds, and each round had approximately 9 cycles. TCRdb reanalysed the multiplex PCR reads using MiXCR and keeps one entry per CDR3 protein. The top ten clones hold about 35% of a sample with more than 30,000 distinct CDR3 sequences, around 80% of them seen once. Sequencing was done on a sample of liver tumor tissue from sampling region 5. The subset is: tumor region T5, tumor centre. All receptors derive from a man aged 40-50 years with primary liver carcinoma and hepatitis B virus infection.

For this clonotype: At one of its ends the junction is not consistent with the germline gene, which may arise from a read error. The chain is built from TRBV4-1 and TRBJ2-7; D not resolved. This CDR3 comprises 13 residues. Per the germline V gene, CDR1 is MGHRA and CDR2 is YSYEKL. CDR3 in amino acids: CASSPGRRYDQYF. The CDR3 nucleotides read TGCGCCAGCAGCCCGGGCCGCCGGTACGATCAGTACTTC.

With respect to this clonotype: This likely comes from a read error, as the CDR3 has no conserved phenylalanine or tryptophan at its end. V and J are TRBV4-1 and TRBJ2-2, with 10 nucleotides matching TRBD1. CDR3 size: 16 residues. The germline V gene has CDR1 MGHRA and CDR2 YSYEKL. The CDR3 DNA reads as TGCGTCAGCAACGATCTGGACAGGGGGTTAACCGGGGGGCTGTTTTTG. Translated: CVSNDLDRGLTGGLFL.

Concerning this clonotype itself: The conserved final phenylalanine or tryptophan is absent from the CDR3, which likely points to a read error. The chain carries TRBV12-3 or TRBV12-4 and TRBJ2-2; possible D gene TRBD1, 5 bases. The CDR3 sequence is 16 residues long. The CDR3 loop is CASSVYPGSNNGELFS. CDR3 coding DNA: TGTGCCAGCAGTGTATACCCAGGGTCCAACAACGGGGAGCTGTTTTCT.

Remarks on this clonotype: A junction end diverges from the germline sequence, so it may reflect a read error. The V call is TRBV7-8, the J call TRBJ2-7; D might be TRBD2 (5 bases). The CDR3 is 12 amino acids. Germline V gene lookup returns CDR1 SGHVS and CDR2 FQNEAQ. CDR3 DNA: TGTCCCAGCGGCTCCTCCTCCTACGAGCAGTACTTC. Amino acids: CPSGSSSYEQYF.

In regard to this clonotype: Its ends do not fully match the called genes, so a read error is possible. The chain recombines TRBV5-4 with TRBJ2-2; D gene unclear. This CDR3 is 12 amino acids long. CDR1 is SGHNT, CDR2 YYREEE, per germline (reference sequence). CDR3 protein: CVSSLWTGELFF. The CDR3 DNA is TGTGTCAGCAGTTTATGGACGGGGGAGCTGTTTTTT.

For this clonotype: Sequence at one end of the junction differs from germline and may be a read error. This rearrangement joins TRBV11-2 to TRBJ2-7; D unclear. This CDR3 contains 13 residues. Per the germline V gene, CDR1 is SGHAT and CDR2 is FQNNGV. The CDR3 sequence: CVSDLATTYEQYF. CDR3 DNA: TGTGTCAGCGACTTAGCAACCACCTACGAGCAGTACTTC.

The sample holds many counts of this clonotype. The CDR3 end shows no conserved phenylalanine or tryptophan, and so a read error is likely. The chain joins TRBV11-2 to TRBJ2-1; TRBD2 matches 11 bases. Germline trimming cut 9 bases from V and 9 bases from J; bases unmatched to any gene: 10. This CDR3 comprises 14 residues. From germline, CDR1 is SGHAT and CDR2 FQNNGV. The CDR3 reads CASSTSGATIEQFL. The CDR3 DNA sequence: TGTGCCAGTTCGACTAGCGGGGCTACAATTGAGCAGTTCCTC.

Remarks on this clonotype: At one end, the junction sequence differs from germline, possibly due to a read error. The V gene is TRBV10-1, the J gene TRBJ2-1; 11 nucleotides line up with TRBD1. The CDR3 totals 17 residues. CDR1 is WNHNN, CDR2 SYGVQD, per germline (reference sequence). CDR3 sequence reads: CARPLDRGQVSYNDQFF. In DNA form, the CDR3 reads TGCGCCAGACCTTTGGACAGGGGGCAAGTCTCATACAATGACCAGTTCTTC.

In the case of this clonotype: The CDR3 ends on some other residue instead of the conserved phenylalanine or tryptophan, so this is likely a read error. The CDR3 DNA sequence: TGTGCCTGCAGCTTAGATTCAGGGGGCGAGCAGTTCTTA. It encodes CACSLDSGGEQFL. The chain uses TRBV11-2 and TRBJ2-7; 8 bases are a match to TRBD1. The J call may be wrong; the DNA end is better matched by TRBJ2-1. Germline CDR1 and CDR2: SGHAT and FQNNGV. The CDR3 is made up of 13 amino acids.

This clonotype was detected a few times. Mismatch with germline at one junction end may stem from a read error. The chain couples TRBV4-3 to TRBJ2-7; D uncertain. The CDR3 extends over 15 amino acids. Germline V gives CDR1 LGHNA, CDR2 YSLEER. CDR3: CASSQDSTTAYEQCF. CDR3 in DNA: TGCGCCAGCAGCCAAGATTCGACAACGGCGTACGAGCAGTGCTTC.

At least ten counts were recorded for this clonotype. Possible read error: a much larger clone is one base away. The CDR3 bases are TGTGCCGGCAAGGTAGACTACGAGCAGTACTTC. Translating it yields CAGKVDYEQYF. This rearrangement joins TRBV6-5 to TRBJ2-7; no clear D gene. The CDR3 runs to 11 residues. The V and J ends lost 11 bases and 3 bases respectively, with 11 bases between them. Germline lookup yields CDR1 MNHEY and CDR2 SVGAGI.

In the case of this clonotype: Since the CDR3 does not end with the conserved phenylalanine or tryptophan, this likely comes from a read error. J is TRBJ1-1 and V is TRBV6-2 or TRBV6-3; D gene unclear. Germline V gives CDR1 MNHEY, CDR2 SVGEGT. This CDR3 is 14 amino acids long. The CDR3 is CASSHPELNTGAFL. Here the CDR3 DNA reads TGTGCCAGCAGTCACCCAGAGCTGAACACTGGAGCTTTCCTT.